This T cell receptor (beta chain) was recorded in a study of T-cell reconstitution after alpha-beta-depleted transplantation in children. J was trimmed by 1 base and V by 2 bases; bases with no gene match: 11. The CDR3 is made up of 17 amino acids. Germline V gene lookup returns CDR1 SGHRS and CDR2 YFSETQ. Unique molecular identifiers were incorporated during preparation of the TCRbeta library. TCRdb independently ran MiXCR on the PCR reads; one entry per CDR3 protein. The profile shows fewer than 250,000 distinct CDR3 sequences, 6.5% to 10% of them singletons. Whole-study results and caveats: Elevated TCRbeta diversity at day 60 was traced, in some patients, to surviving recipient T cells and thymic progenitors. It was reported that alpha-beta T cells came from several hundred expanded graft clones (about two months after transplant).

With regard to this clonotype: What it binds is not known.

This sequence originates from a male patient younger than 18 who had a stem cell transplant for acute lymphoblastic leukemia, so the T cells may come from the graft donor. V gene TRBV5-1 combines with J gene TRBJ1-2; 7 bases map to TRBD1. Sequencing was performed on PBMCs, mostly from graft donor cells, taken 180 days after TCRalphabeta/CD19-depleted stem cell transplant. The CDR3 DNA follows: TGCGCCAGCAGCTTCTGGACAGGCCCGGGGAATAACTATGGCTACACCTTC. It encodes CASSFWTGPGNNYGYTF.